The 2 T cell receptor beta chains in this list originate from one sample, sequenced in a study of graft-versus-host responses after intestinal transplantation. Produced via immunoSEQ multiplex PCR; TCRdb's table is partial and in-frame only. The sample carries under 130,000 clones, approximately 94% recorded once. These receptors' targets are unknown. The sample consisted of unstimulated CD8+ T cells sorted from spleen or lymph node cells, taken before intestinal transplant. The receptors originated from a human donor who received an intestinal transplant.

The V call is TRBV29-1, the J call TRBJ2-4; 10 bases agree with TRBD1. This CDR3 is built from 13 residues. Trimming at V came to 3 bases and at J to 8 bases, leaving 4 bases not matched to a gene. Germline V lookup: CDR1 SQVTM, CDR2 ANQGSEA. This CDR3 reads CSVEFGTGDIQYF. CDR3 bases: TGCAGCGTTGAGTTTGGGACAGGGGACATTCAGTACTTC.

The V call is TRBV7-2, the J call TRBJ2-1, with D maybe TRBD2 (6 bases). The germline V gene has CDR1 SGHTA and CDR2 FQGNSA. CDR3 length: 15 residues. Between the trimmed V and J ends, which lost 0 bases and 8 bases, there was a span of 14 bases. Here the CDR3 reads CASSLALGTGDEQFF. The CDR3 bases are TGTGCCAGCAGCTTAGCTTTGGGTACGGGGGATGAGCAGTTCTTC.